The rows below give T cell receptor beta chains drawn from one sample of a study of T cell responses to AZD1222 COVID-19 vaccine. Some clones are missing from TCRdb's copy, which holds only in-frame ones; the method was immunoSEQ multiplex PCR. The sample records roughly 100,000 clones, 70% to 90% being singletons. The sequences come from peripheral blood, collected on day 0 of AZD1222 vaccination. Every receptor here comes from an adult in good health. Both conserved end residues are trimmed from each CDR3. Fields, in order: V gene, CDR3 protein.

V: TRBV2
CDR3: ASTSGREVETQY

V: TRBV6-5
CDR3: ASSSTAESYGYT

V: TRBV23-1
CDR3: ASSPPQAMNTEAF

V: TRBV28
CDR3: ATTPENSGNTIY

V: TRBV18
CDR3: ASSALGAGDYNEQF

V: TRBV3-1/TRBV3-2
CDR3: ASSQDGVGGYGYT

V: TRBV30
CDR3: AWSVSGGSYNEQF

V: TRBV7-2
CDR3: ASSLRRSGETQY

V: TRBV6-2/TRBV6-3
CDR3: ASTPDGLSYEQY

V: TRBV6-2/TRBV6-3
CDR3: ASSQGTGGGYT

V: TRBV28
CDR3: ASSFGGSAYNEQF

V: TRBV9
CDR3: ASSVDVGELF

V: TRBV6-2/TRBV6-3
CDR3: ASSAPRYRENQPQH

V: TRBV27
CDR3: ASSLSILGQQKLF

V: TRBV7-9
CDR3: ASSFPAQGGHEQY

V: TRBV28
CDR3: ASSPQGAAEQPQH

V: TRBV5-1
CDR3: ASSLTSGTSGELF

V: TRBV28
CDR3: ASSFKGTGVRIGGYT